This T cell receptor beta chain was documented in a study of blood T cell repertoires in COVID-19. Across the whole study: The cDNA or gDNA used as material had been derived from T cells, B-cell-depleted T cells, or PBMCs.

Authors' methods: Amplification of reference gene primers was used by the study to estimate nucleated cell counts. TCRdb keeps only in-frame clones here, not all; method: immunoSEQ multiplex PCR. V, J and clone size were drawn from that table, and D and trimming were deduced from the DNA. The table includes about 170,000 clones, about 80% detected once. J was trimmed by 0 bases and V by 4 bases; bases with no gene match: 6. CDR3 length equals 19 residues. Germline V CDR1 and CDR2: KGHDR, SFDVKD. The chain uses TRBV24-1 and TRBJ2-1, with 15 bases identical to TRBD2. The sequencing input was peripheral blood. The receptor comes from a woman of 80 years or more with acute or convalescent COVID-19. CDR3 sequence (DNA): TGTGCCACCAGTGACGCCGGGACTAGCGGGAGGAGCTCCTACAATGAGCAGTTCTTC. It translates to CATSDAGTSGRSSYNEQFF.